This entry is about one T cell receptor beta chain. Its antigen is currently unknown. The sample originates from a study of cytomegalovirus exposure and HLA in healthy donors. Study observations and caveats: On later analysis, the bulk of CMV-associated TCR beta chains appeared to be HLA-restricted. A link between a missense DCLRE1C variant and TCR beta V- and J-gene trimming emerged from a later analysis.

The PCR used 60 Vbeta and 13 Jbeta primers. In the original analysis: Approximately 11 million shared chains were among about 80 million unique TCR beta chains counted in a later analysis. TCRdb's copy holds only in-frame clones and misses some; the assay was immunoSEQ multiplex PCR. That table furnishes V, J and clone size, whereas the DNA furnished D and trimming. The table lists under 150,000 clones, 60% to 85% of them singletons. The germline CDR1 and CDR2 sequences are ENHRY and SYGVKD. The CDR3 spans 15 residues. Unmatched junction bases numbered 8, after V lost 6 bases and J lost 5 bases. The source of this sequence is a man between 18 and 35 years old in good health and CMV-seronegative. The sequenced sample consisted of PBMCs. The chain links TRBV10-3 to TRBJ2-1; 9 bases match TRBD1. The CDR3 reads CAIRRTGVSDNEQFF. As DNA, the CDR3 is TGTGCCATCAGGAGGACAGGGGTGAGTGACAATGAGCAGTTCTTC.